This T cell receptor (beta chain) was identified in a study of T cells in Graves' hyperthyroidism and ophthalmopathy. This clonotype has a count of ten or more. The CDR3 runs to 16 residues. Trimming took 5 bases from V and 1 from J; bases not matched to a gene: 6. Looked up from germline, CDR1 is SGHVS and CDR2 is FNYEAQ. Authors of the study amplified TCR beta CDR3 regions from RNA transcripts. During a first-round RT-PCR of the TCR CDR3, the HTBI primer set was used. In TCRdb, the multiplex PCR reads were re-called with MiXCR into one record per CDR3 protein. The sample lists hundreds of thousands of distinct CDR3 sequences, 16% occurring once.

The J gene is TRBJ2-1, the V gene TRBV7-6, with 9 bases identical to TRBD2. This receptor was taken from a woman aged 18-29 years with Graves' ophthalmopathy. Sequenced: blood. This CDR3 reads CASSRSGSRSYNEQFF. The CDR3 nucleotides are TGTGCCAGCAGCCGTAGCGGGAGTAGGTCCTACAATGAGCAGTTCTTC.